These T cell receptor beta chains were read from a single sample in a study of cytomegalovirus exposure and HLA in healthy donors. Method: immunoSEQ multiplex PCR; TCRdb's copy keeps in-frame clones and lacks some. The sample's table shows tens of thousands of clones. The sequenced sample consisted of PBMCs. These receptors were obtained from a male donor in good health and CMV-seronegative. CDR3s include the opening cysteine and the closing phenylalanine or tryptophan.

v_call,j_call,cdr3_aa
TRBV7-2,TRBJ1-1,CASSSGLLNTEAFF
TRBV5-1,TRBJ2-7,CASSSGGASYEQYF
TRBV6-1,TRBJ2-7,CPNPEEGCEQYF
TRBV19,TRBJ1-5,CASSIESLYQPQHF
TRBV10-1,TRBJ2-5,CASGELVGSGGYQETQYF
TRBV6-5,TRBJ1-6,CASSSGQGFSPLHF
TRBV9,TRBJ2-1,CASSVVSGIFNEQFF
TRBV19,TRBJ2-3,CASRGTDTQYF
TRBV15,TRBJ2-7,CATSARQGLGNEQYF
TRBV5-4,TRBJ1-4,CASSSSTAPNEKLFF
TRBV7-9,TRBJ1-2,CASSFGAENYGYTF
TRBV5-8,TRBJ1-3,CASSLSQGTIYF
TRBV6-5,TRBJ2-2,CASSYSTGGVGELFF
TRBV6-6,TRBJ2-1,CASIGLAGANEQFF
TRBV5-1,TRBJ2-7,CASSREYEQYF
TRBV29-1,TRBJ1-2,CSVENRDQAHYGYTF
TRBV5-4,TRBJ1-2,CASSPDGYGYTF
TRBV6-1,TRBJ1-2,CASSSLLTGNYGYTF
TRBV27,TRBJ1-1,CASSQGVDTEAFF
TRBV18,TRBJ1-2,CASSLESGHHGYTF
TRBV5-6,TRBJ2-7,CASSFWATSPLSPNEQYF
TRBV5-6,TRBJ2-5,CASSFSDRGRYQETQYF
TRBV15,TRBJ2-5,CATSYRLAGGGETQYF
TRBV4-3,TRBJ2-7,CASSQDRTALSGRAREQYF
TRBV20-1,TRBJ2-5,CSPYLETQYF
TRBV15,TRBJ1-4,CATSRDQAATNEKLFF